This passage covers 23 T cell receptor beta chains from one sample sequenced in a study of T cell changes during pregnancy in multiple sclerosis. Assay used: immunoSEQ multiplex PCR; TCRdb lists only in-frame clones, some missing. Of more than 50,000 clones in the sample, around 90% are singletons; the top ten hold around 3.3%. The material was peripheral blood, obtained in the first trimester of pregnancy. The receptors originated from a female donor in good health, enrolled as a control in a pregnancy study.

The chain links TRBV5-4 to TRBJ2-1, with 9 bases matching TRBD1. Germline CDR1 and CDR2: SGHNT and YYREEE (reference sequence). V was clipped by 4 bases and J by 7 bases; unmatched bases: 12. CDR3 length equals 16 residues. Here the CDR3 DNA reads TGTGCCAGCAGCCCGGCCGGGACAGGGTTTGAAAATGAGCAGTTCTTC. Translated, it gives CASSPAGTGFENEQFF.

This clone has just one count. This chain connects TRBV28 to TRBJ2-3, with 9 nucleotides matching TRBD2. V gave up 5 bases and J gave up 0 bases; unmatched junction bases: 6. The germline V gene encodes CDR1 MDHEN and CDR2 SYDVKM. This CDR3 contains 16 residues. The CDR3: CASSALAGASTDTQYF. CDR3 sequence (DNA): TGTGCCAGCAGTGCTTTAGCGGGGGCTAGCACAGATACGCAGTATTTT.

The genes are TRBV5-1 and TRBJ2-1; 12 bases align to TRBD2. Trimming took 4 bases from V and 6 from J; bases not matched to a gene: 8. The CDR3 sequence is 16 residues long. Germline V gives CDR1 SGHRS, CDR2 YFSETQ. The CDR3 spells CASSPLSSGRANEQFF. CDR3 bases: TGCGCCAGCAGCCCCTTATCTAGCGGGAGGGCCAATGAGCAGTTCTTC. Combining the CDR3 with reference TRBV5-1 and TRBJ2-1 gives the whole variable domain KAGVTQTPRYLIKTRGQQVTLSCSPISGHRSVSWYQQTPGQGLQFLFEYFSETQRNKGNFPGRFSGRQFSNSRSEMNVSTLELGDSALYLCASSPLSSGRANEQFFGPGTRLTVL.

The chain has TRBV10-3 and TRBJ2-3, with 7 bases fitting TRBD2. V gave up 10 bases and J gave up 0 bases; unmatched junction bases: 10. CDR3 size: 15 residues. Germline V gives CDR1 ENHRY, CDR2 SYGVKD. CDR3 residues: CATRSGTTSTDTQYF. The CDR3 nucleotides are TGTGCCACCAGATCCGGGACTACTAGCACAGATACGCAGTATTTT.

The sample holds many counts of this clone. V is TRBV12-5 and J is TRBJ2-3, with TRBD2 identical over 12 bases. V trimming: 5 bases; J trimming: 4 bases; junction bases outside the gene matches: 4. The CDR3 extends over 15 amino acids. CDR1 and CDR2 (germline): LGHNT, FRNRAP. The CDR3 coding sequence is TGTGCTAGTGGTCTAGCGGGGGGGCATCCAGATACGCAGTATTTT. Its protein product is CASGLAGGHPDTQYF.

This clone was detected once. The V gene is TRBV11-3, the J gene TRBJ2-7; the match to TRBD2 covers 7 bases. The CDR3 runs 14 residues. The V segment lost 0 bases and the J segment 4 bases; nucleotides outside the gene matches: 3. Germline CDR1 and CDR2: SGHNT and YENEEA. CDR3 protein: CASSLEAGVYEQYF. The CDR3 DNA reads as TGTGCCAGCAGCTTAGAGGCGGGAGTATACGAGCAGTACTTC.

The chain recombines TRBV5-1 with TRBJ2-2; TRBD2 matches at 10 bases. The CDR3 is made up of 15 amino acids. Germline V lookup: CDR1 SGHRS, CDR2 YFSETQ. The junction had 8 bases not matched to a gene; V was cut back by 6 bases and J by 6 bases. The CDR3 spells CASTPELAGAGELFF. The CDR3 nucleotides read TGCGCCAGCACCCCAGAGCTAGCGGGAGCCGGGGAGCTGTTTTTT.

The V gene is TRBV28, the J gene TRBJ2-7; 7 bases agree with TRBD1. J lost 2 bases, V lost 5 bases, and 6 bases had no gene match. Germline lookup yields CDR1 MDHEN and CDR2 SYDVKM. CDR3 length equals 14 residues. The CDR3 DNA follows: TGTGCCAGCAGTCCTCGGGACAGTCCCTACGAGCAGTACTTC. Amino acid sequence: CASSPRDSPYEQYF.

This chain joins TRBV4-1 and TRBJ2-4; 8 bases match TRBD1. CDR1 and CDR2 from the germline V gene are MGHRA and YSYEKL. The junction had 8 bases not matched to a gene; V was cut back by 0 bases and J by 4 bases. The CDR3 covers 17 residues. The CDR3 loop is CASSQDLRRTGKNIQYF. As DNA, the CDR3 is TGCGCCAGCAGCCAAGACTTGAGGCGGACAGGGAAAAACATTCAGTACTTC.

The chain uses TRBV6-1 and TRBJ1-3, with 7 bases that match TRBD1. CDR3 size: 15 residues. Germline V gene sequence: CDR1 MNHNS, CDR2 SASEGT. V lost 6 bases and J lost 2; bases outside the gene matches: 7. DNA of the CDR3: TGTGCCAGCAGGCCCTGGGACAGCGCTGGAAACACCATATATTTT. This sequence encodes CASRPWDSAGNTIYF.

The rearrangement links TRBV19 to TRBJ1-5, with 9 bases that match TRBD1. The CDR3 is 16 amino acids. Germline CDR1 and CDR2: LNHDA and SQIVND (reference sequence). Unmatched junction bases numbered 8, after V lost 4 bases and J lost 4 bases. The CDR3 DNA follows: TGTGCCAGTAGTAGAGACAGGGGGGCAATTAATCAGCCCCAGCATTTT. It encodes CASSRDRGAINQPQHF.

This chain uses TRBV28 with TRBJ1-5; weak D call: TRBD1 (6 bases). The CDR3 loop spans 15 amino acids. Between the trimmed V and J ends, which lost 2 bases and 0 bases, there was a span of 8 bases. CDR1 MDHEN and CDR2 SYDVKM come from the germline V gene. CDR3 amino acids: CASSLHRDSNQPQHF. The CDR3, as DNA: TGTGCCAGCAGTTTACACAGGGATAGCAATCAGCCCCAGCATTTT.

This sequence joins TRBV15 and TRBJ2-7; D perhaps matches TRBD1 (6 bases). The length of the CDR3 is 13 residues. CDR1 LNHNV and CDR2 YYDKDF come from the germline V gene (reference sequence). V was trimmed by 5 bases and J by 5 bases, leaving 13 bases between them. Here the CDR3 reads CATSGTGHNEQYF. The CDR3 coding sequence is TGTGCCACCAGCGGCACAGGGCACAACGAGCAGTACTTC.

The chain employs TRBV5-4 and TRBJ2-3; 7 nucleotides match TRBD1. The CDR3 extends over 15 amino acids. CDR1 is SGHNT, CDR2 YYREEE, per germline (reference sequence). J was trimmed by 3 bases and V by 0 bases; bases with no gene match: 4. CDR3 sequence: CASSLATRGTDTQYF. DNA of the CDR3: TGTGCCAGCAGCTTGGCCACCAGGGGGACAGATACGCAGTATTTT.

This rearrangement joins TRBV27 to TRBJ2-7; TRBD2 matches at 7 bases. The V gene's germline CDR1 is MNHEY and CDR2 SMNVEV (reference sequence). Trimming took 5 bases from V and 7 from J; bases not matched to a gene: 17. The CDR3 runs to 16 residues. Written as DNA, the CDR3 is TGTGCCAGCAGTCATCCCCGGGGCGGGAGAGTCGGAGAGCAGTACTTC. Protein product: CASSHPRGGRVGEQYF.

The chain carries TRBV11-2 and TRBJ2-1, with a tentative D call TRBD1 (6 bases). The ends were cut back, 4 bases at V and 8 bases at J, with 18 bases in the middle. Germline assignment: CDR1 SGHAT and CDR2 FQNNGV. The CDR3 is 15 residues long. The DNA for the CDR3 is TGTGCCAGCAGCTCCCTATGGCAGGGGAGATATGAGCAGTTCTTC. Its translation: CASSSLWQGRYEQFF.

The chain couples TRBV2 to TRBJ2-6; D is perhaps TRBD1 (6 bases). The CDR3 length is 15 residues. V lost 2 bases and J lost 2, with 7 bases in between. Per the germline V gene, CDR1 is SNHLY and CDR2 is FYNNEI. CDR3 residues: CASSENRAGANVLTF. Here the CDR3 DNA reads TGTGCCAGCAGTGAAAACAGGGCTGGGGCCAACGTCCTGACTTTC.

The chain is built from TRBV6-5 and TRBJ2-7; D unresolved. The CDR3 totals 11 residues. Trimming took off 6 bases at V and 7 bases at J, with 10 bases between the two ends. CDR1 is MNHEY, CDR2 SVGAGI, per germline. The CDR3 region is CASSLPGEQYF. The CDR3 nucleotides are TGTGCCAGCAGCCTCCCCGGTGAGCAGTACTTC.

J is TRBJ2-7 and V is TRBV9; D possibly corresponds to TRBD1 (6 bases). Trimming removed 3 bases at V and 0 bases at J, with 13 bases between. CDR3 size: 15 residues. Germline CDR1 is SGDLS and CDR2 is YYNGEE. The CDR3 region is CASSAVGTSSYEQYF. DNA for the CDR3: TGTGCCAGCAGCGCTGTGGGGACATCCTCCTACGAGCAGTACTTC.

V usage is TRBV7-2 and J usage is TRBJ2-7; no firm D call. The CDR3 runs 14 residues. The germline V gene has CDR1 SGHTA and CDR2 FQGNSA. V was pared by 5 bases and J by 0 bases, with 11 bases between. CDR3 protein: CASSNTQSSYEQYF. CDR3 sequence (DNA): TGTGCCAGCAGCAACACACAGAGCTCCTACGAGCAGTACTTC.

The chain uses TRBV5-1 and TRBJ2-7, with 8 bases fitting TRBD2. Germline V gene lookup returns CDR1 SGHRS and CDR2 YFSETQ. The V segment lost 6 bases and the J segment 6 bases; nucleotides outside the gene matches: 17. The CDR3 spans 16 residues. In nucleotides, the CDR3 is TGCGCCAGCACCCCTGGGGTAAGCGGGAGAAGGGGCGAGCAGTACTTC. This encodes CASTPGVSGRRGEQYF.

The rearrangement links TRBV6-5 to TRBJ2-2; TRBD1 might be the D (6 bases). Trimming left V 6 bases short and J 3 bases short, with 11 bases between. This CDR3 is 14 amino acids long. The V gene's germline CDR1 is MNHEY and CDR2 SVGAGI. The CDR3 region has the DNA TGTGCCAGCAGGGACACAGGGCACACCGGGGAGCTGTTTTTT. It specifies CASRDTGHTGELFF.

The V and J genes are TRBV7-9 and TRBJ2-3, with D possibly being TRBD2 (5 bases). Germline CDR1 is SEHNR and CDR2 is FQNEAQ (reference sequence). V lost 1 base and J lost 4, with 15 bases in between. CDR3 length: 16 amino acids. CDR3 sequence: CASSLGRLAEADTQYF. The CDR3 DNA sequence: TGTGCCAGCAGCTTAGGACGCCTAGCAGAGGCAGATACGCAGTATTTT.